These 22 T cell receptor beta chains were all obtained from the same sample, sequenced in a study of T cells in Graves' hyperthyroidism and ophthalmopathy (dated 2019 in TCRdb). Library prep was done by multiplex PCR. The sequencer was an Illumina HiSeq 2000. Amplification of TCR beta CDR3 regions was carried out from RNA transcripts. The TCR CDR3 was subjected to a first round of RT-PCR using the HTBI primer set and the Qiagen OneStep RT-PCR kit. TCRdb redid the processing of the public reads, applying fastp at Q25 and MiXCR, and retained in-frame beta chains. Rows matching on CDR3 protein sequence are summarized as one entry with the most common DNA and genes. The sample table records about 560,000 distinct CDR3 sequences; approximately 15% of these occur just once. The ten largest clones capture around a sixth of the sample. Sequencing used blood. These TCRs come from a woman younger than 30 with Graves' hyperthyroidism.

There are many counts of this clonotype. J is TRBJ2-1 and V is TRBV11-1; TRBD2 is a possible D gene (6 bases). The germline V gene has CDR1 SGHAT and CDR2 FQDESV (reference sequence). The V end was cut by 3 bases, the J end by 0 bases, with 9 bases between. The CDR3 extends over 15 amino acids. Here the CDR3 DNA reads TGTGCCAGCAGCTTCGGAGGGAGCTCCTACAATGAGCAGTTCTTC. Its translation is CASSFGGSSYNEQFF.

The sample holds a few counts of this clonotype. This chain joins TRBV4-3 and TRBJ1-1; no reliable D call. The V and J ends lost 1 base and 3 bases respectively, with 18 bases between them. Looked up from germline, CDR1 is LGHNA and CDR2 is YSLEER. The CDR3 has 17 amino acids. For the CDR3, the DNA is TGCGCCAGCAGCCAAGGGGGTGAGGTGCGGGGTTACACTGAAGCTTTCTTT. This codes for CASSQGGEVRGYTEAFF.

At least ten counts were recorded for this clonotype. The CDR3, as DNA: TGTGCCAGCAGTTTGGGCAGGGGGGTGAACACTGAAGCTTTCTTT. Translation gives CASSLGRGVNTEAFF. This chain joins TRBV12-3 or TRBV12-4 and TRBJ1-1; 7 bases align to TRBD1. CDR3 length equals 15 residues. J gave up 0 bases and V 3 bases, and 4 bases lay outside the gene matches.

V and J are TRBV4-1 and TRBJ1-2; no firm D call. There are 16 residues in the CDR3. V was pared by 1 base and J by 8 bases, with 20 bases between. Per germline, CDR1 MGHRA and CDR2 YSYEKL. The CDR3 DNA follows: TGCGCCAGCAGCCAAGCCTTACAAGACGAAGAGGGCGGCTACACCTTC. It specifies CASSQALQDEEGGYTF.

Ten or more counts support this clonotype. The rearrangement uses TRBV5-1 and TRBJ2-1; no clear D. The CDR3 is 16 amino acids. V was trimmed by 0 bases and J by 8 bases, leaving 18 bases between them. Germline CDR1 reads SGHRS; CDR2 reads YFSETQ. Written as DNA, the CDR3 is TGCGCCAGCAGCTTGGGGCCCCCCCGTCAGCAGTATGAGCAGTTCTTC. Protein: CASSLGPPRQQYEQFF.

This clonotype was detected many times. V gene TRBV27 combines with J gene TRBJ2-7, with TRBD2 as a possible D gene (6 bases). The germline V and J ends were trimmed by 5 bases and 3 bases, with 17 bases remaining between them. The CDR3 length is 15 residues. Germline values: CDR1 MNHEY, CDR2 SMNVEV (reference sequence). For the CDR3, the DNA is TGTGCCAGCAGTCCTAAGATCGGGGGATACTACGAGCAGTACTTC. Translation: CASSPKIGGYYEQYF.

This clonotype turned up a few times. The CDR3 sequence is CASSMWTGNTEAFF. In DNA, the CDR3 is TGTGCCAGTAGTATGTGGACAGGGAACACTGAAGCTTTCTTT. The chain links TRBV19 to TRBJ1-1, with TRBD1 identical over 7 bases. Germline lookup yields CDR1 LNHDA and CDR2 SQIVND (reference sequence). This CDR3 is 14 amino acids long. The junction had 2 bases not matched to a gene; V was cut back by 3 bases and J by 1 base.

This clonotype was picked up a small number of times. CDR3 nucleotides: TGCGCCAGCAGCTCGACTAGCGCGGGCTACAATGAGCAGTTCTTC. Translated: CASSSTSAGYNEQFF. The chain joins TRBV4-1 to TRBJ2-1; TRBD2 aligns across 8 bases. With 5 bases clipped from V and 3 bases from J, the junction kept 6 bases outside the gene matches. The CDR3 has 15 amino acids. Per the germline V gene, CDR1 is MGHRA and CDR2 is YSYEKL.

This clonotype was found a few times. A much larger clone lies one base from this, so it may be a read error. This rearrangement joins TRBV6-1 to TRBJ2-2; maybe TRBD2 (6 bases). V was shortened by 6 bases and J by 3 bases, with 26 bases between the two germline ends. Per germline, CDR1 MNHNS and CDR2 SASEGT. The CDR3 has 19 residues. This CDR3 is CASRPKLALKRRHTGELFF. CDR3 coding DNA: TGTGCCAGCAGACCAAAACTAGCCCTCAAAAGGCGCCACACCGGGGAGCTGTTTTTT.

This clonotype was found many times. The chain has TRBV5-1 and TRBJ2-7; TRBD1 might be the D (5 bases). Germline-derived CDR1 and CDR2 are SGHRS and YFSETQ. Trimming removed 4 bases at V and 0 bases at J, with 11 bases between. CDR3 size: 14 residues. In DNA, the CDR3 is TGCGCCAGCAGCCCCTACAGGAGCTCCTACGAGCAGTACTTC. Its protein product is CASSPYRSSYEQYF.

V usage is TRBV20-1 and J usage is TRBJ1-2, with D unclear. Deletions cut 6 bases from V and 2 bases from J, with 19 bases between. The CDR3 spans 15 residues. Germline-derived CDR1 and CDR2 are DFQATT and SNEGSKA (reference sequence). The CDR3 bases are TGCAGTGCCCTAAAAGGTTTAAACGCGAACTATGGCTACACCTTC. Residues: CSALKGLNANYGYTF.

Ten or more counts support this clonotype. The V and J genes are TRBV20-1 and TRBJ2-3; D is perhaps TRBD2 (5 bases). Trimming removed 6 bases at V and 7 bases at J, with 26 bases between. Germline values: CDR1 DFQATT, CDR2 SNEGSKA (reference sequence). The CDR3 covers 16 residues. The CDR3 loop is CSAPLGGRSDLNTQYF. The CDR3 DNA sequence: TGCAGTGCGCCCCTCGGTGGGAGAAGTGATTTGAATACGCAGTATTTT.

The chain recombines TRBV6-1 with TRBJ2-1; TRBD1 might be the D (5 bases). Between the trimmed V and J ends, which lost 6 bases and 6 bases, there was a span of 12 bases. CDR1 is MNHNS, CDR2 SASEGT, per germline. This CDR3 is 13 amino acids long. The CDR3 spells CASRNTGANEQFF. The CDR3 region has the DNA TGTGCCAGCAGAAATACAGGAGCCAATGAGCAGTTCTTC.

This rearrangement joins TRBV15 to TRBJ1-4; D unclear. CDR1 is LNHNV and CDR2 is YYDKDF in the germline V gene (reference sequence). The V gene lost 5 bases and the J gene lost 5 bases, with 12 bases spanning the gap. The CDR3 is made up of 14 amino acids. CDR3 DNA: TGTGCCACCAGCTTACCTGGGGAGAATGAAAAACTGTTTTTT. Protein product: CATSLPGENEKLFF. The full variable domain, its missing parts supplied by reference TRBV15 and TRBJ1-4, is DAMVIQNPRYQVTQFGKPVTLSCSQTLNHNVMYWYQQKSSQAPKLLFHYYDKDFNNEADTPDNFQSRRPNTSFCFLDIRSPGLGDTAMYLCATSLPGENEKLFFGSGTQLSVL.

With regard to this clonotype: A much bigger clone sits one base away, suggesting this may be a read error. The chain combines TRBV12-3 or TRBV12-4 with TRBJ2-7; D unclear. V was cut by 5 bases and J by 7 bases, with 15 bases left in between. The length of the CDR3 is 13 residues. CDR3 sequence reads: CASSKRPASEQYF. The CDR3, as DNA: TGTGCCAGCAGTAAAAGACCCGCTTCGGAGCAGTACTTC.

The chain joins TRBV6-1 to TRBJ1-1; D may be TRBD1 (6 bases). The germline V gene encodes CDR1 MNHNS and CDR2 SASEGT. This CDR3 has 15 amino acids. V was trimmed by 6 bases and J by 3 bases, leaving 17 bases between them. DNA of the CDR3: TGTGCCAGCAGATGGGGTGGGGGCCGGGACACTGAAGCTTTCTTT. Its protein is CASRWGGGRDTEAFF.

This clonotype was observed a handful of times. The chain uses TRBV4-1 and TRBJ2-7; 8 bases line up with TRBD1. V lost 4 bases and J lost 4; bases outside the gene matches: 9. This CDR3 spans 15 amino acids. Germline CDR1 is MGHRA and CDR2 is YSYEKL. The CDR3 DNA is TGCGCCAGCAGCCGAGACAGGACAGGGTCGTACGAGCAGTACTTC. Protein sequence: CASSRDRTGSYEQYF.

This sequence joins TRBV20-1 and TRBJ2-3, with D unresolved. Trimming pared 3 bases from V and 2 bases from J, leaving 18 bases between. Germline lookup yields CDR1 DFQATT and CDR2 SNEGSKA (reference sequence). The CDR3 has 16 amino acids. CDR3 DNA: TGCAGTGCTAGTTGGGCCGGCCGGGTCCTCACAGATACGCAGTATTTT. Translating it yields CSASWAGRVLTDTQYF.

This clonotype was observed a few times. The chain employs TRBV19 and TRBJ2-3; 8 bases match TRBD2. CDR3 length: 17 amino acids. Trimming at V came to 4 bases and at J to 4 bases, leaving 13 bases not matched to a gene. CDR1 and CDR2 from the germline V gene are LNHDA and SQIVND (reference sequence). The CDR3 region is CASSNRGLAGTADTQYF. In DNA form, the CDR3 reads TGTGCCAGTAGTAACCGAGGACTAGCAGGCACGGCAGATACGCAGTATTTT.

This clonotype occurred many times. The chain is built from TRBV5-1 and TRBJ2-5; a possible D gene is TRBD1 (7 bases). V was shortened by 1 base and J by 2 bases, with 18 bases between the two germline ends. CDR3 size: 17 residues. The V gene's germline CDR1 is SGHRS and CDR2 YFSETQ. CDR3 sequence (DNA): TGCGCCAGCAGCTTGCCGAAGACAGGGCGGGAACAAGAGACCCAGTACTTC. It is translated as CASSLPKTGREQETQYF.

This clonotype was picked up many times. The chain has TRBV20-1 and TRBJ2-3, with a possible D match to TRBD2 (7 bases). The CDR3 contains 17 residues. From germline, CDR1 is DFQATT and CDR2 SNEGSKA (reference sequence). V lost 1 base to trimming and J lost 0 bases, with 17 bases between them. As DNA, the CDR3 is TGCAGTGCTAGAGGAGGGGGGGCATCTACTAGCACAGATACGCAGTATTTT. The encoded protein is CSARGGGASTSTDTQYF.

J is TRBJ2-3 and V is TRBV4-1; the D gene is possibly TRBD1 (5 bases). V lost 1 base and J lost 0, with 8 bases in between. CDR1 is MGHRA, CDR2 YSYEKL, per germline. The CDR3 is 15 residues long. Here the CDR3 DNA reads TGCGCCAGCAGCCAAGGACGACAGAGCACAGATACGCAGTATTTT. Amino acids: CASSQGRQSTDTQYF.